This T cell receptor (beta chain) was profiled in a study of shared clonotypes between healthy human individuals. In this sample, this clone turned up a few times. In germline, CDR1 is MDHEN, CDR2 SYDVKM. Deletions cut 2 bases from V and 6 bases from J, with 7 bases between. This CDR3 is 12 amino acids long. Original data processing: With immunoSEQ giving junction-only sequences and no quality scores, filtering differed. This table comes from immunoSEQ multiplex PCR, and its TCRdb copy is limited to in-frame clones, with some not included. Clone size and the V and J calls come from that table; the DNA yielded D and trimming. The data show about 520,000 clones, approximately 81% seen once. Adult Caucasians living in Nashville, Tennessee made up all of the donors.

The sequencing input was PBMCs. The source is a woman in her 40s in good health. Some clones in this sample may be carry-over from other donors' samples. This chain joins TRBV28 and TRBJ1-2, with D unclear. CDR3 coding DNA: TGTGCCAGCAGTTTAGACACCCATGGCTACACCTTC. It yields the protein CASSLDTHGYTF.